Here is one T cell receptor (beta chain) with its context. Sequencing used immunoSEQ multiplex PCR; TCRdb keeps in-frame clones, though not all of them. The repertoire has some 40,000 clones, about 95% of them found once; the top ten carry 0.95%. In germline, CDR1 is SGHNT, CDR2 YYREEE (reference sequence). V lost 0 bases, J lost 0 bases, and 9 bases lay in between. The CDR3 has 15 residues. This entry belongs to a study of T cell clonotyping in hematopoietic cell transplantation. This TCR was sampled from a man younger than 45 in good health. Some clones in this sample may be carry-over from other donors' samples. J is TRBJ1-1 and V is TRBV5-4; D possibly corresponds to TRBD1 (5 bases). What was sequenced was peripheral blood mononuclear cells. CDR3: CASSLGRGMNTEAFF. CDR3 in DNA: TGTGCCAGCAGCTTGGGGCGGGGCATGAACACTGAAGCTTTCTTT.